This T cell receptor beta chain was identified during a study of blood T cells in healthy people across ages. Overall study results and limits: Because sorting was not performed, PBMCs prevented conclusive naive versus antigen-experienced comparison. Both naive CD4+ cell counts and diversity were greater in long-lived donors than in aged donors.

The CDR3 contains 14 residues. Per germline, CDR1 MNHNY and CDR2 SVGAGI (reference sequence). Together with a sample-barcoded 5' primer, a J-beta primer mix was included in a second PCR lasting roughly 6 to 12 cycles. In TCRdb, the 5' RACE reads were re-called with MiXCR into one record per CDR3 protein. The sample consists of more than 500,000 distinct CDR3 sequences, 25% to 35% of them appearing once. A remark on this clonotype: The antigen is not known.

These data were also filed under a second study, of T cells of mothers and their children. This second study says: The extracted RNA was employed in its entirety for cDNA synthesis, at about 1.5 ug per 15 ul. Sequencing got over 8 million TCR beta CDR3 reads from each mother and roughly 2.7 million from each child.

The specimen sequenced was blood. J is TRBJ2-5 and V is TRBV6-6; TRBD1 agrees at 9 bases. With the DNA end fitting TRBJ2-7 better, the J assignment may be wrong. The sequence was obtained from a boy aged 2-15 years in good health. This CDR3 is CASRPGQGIYEQYF. The CDR3 coding sequence is TGTGCCAGCAGGCCGGGACAGGGTATCTACGAGCAGTACTTC.